A selection of T cell receptor beta chains follows, all from one sample in a study of beta chain features in type 1 diabetes. TCRdb's copy holds only in-frame clones and misses some; the assay was immunoSEQ multiplex PCR. This sample has hundreds of thousands of clones, with over 9.5% found just once. The source material was naive CD4+ T cells from blood. These receptors originate from a man aged 18 to 29 in good health. Each CDR3 is given with its conserved first and last residue. The D gene is left open where the match is weak. Not every row has a clone size; where given, it reads once, few, many or a size class.

TRBJ1-1 | NA | TRBV6-5 | once | CASSELMNTEAFF | TGTGCCAGCAGCGAGCTTATGAACACTGAAGCTTTCTTT
TRBJ2-7 | NA | TRBV5-1 | few | CASSLEGDTTYEQYF | TGCGCCAGCAGCTTGGAAGGGGACACTACCTACGAGCAGTACTTC
TRBJ2-7 | NA | TRBV4-2 | few | CASSQKTGPYEQYF | TGTGCCAGCAGCCAAAAGACAGGACCCTACGAGCAGTACTTC
TRBJ2-7 | TRBD1 | TRBV2 | NA | CASSLTGRRYEQYF | TGTGCCAGCAGCTTGACAGGGAGACGCTACGAGCAGTACTTC
TRBJ2-1 | TRBD2 | TRBV5-4 | NA | CASSLGATSGSRNEQFF | TGTGCCAGCAGCTTGGGAGCGACTAGCGGGAGTAGGAATGAGCAGTTCTTC
TRBJ1-1 | TRBD1 | TRBV7-9 | few | CASSGRGSTEAFF | TGTGCCAGCAGCGGCAGGGGGTCCACTGAAGCTTTCTTT
TRBJ2-3 | TRBD1 | TRBV2 | few | CASHRDRTTDTQYF | TGTGCCAGCCACCGGGACAGGACTACAGATACGCAGTATTTT
TRBJ2-1 | TRBD2 | TRBV4-3 | NA | CASSPVPGTTIYNEQFF | TGCGCCAGCAGCCCAGTCCCCGGGACTACAATCTACAATGAGCAGTTCTTC
TRBJ2-1 | TRBD2 | TRBV27 | NA | CASGRLTGGNEQFF | TGTGCCAGCGGACGTTTGACGGGGGGAAATGAGCAGTTCTTC
TRBJ2-1 | TRBD2 | TRBV5-6 | NA | CASSRQLAGGVGHEQFF | TGTGCCAGCAGCCGGCAACTAGCGGGAGGAGTGGGGCATGAGCAGTTCTTC
TRBJ2-7 | TRBD1 | TRBV7-2 | NA | CASSLEAGGSYEQYF | TGTGCCAGCAGCTTAGAGGCAGGGGGCTCCTACGAGCAGTACTTC
TRBJ2-7 | TRBD2 | TRBV5-1 | NA | CASASGGPYYEQYF | TGCGCCAGCGCATCGGGAGGTCCTTACTACGAGCAGTACTTC
TRBJ2-3 | NA | TRBV19 | NA | CASSKLRDTQYF | TGTGCCAGTAGTAAGCTTCGGGATACGCAGTATTTT